This TCR beta chain was sequenced for a study of blood T cells in healthy people across ages. Healthy individuals of Caucasian origin from Russia, aged 6 to 90, served as donors. This clonotype was seen only a few times. V lost 5 bases and J 4 bases, leaving 7 bases between the germline ends. CDR3 size: 11 residues. Germline V gene sequence: CDR1 GTSNPN, CDR2 SVGIG (reference sequence). Combining a sample-barcoded 5' primer with a J-beta primer mix, a second PCR ran for about 6 to 12 cycles. From the 5' RACE reads, TCRdb called clonotypes with MiXCR, one entry per CDR3 protein. The table has some 900,000 distinct CDR3 sequences, 48% seen once.

This clonotype was sampled from a man under 40 in good health. Sequencing used blood. The rearrangement links TRBV30 to TRBJ2-3; D may correspond to TRBD1 or TRBD2 (5 bases each). CDR3 in DNA: TGTGCCTGGGGGACGGCAGATACGCAGTATTTT. Translating it yields CAWGTADTQYF.